The clone carrying this TCR beta chain occurred a few times. The source of the sample is a study of cytomegalovirus exposure and HLA in healthy donors. V was clipped by 7 bases and J by 3 bases; unmatched bases: 7. The CDR3 has 14 amino acids. CDR1 MNHNY and CDR2 SVGAGI come from the germline V gene (reference sequence). 13 Jbeta primers and 60 Vbeta primers were used for the PCR. The repertoire was sequenced with immunoSEQ multiplex PCR; TCRdb's copy has only in-frame clones and lacks some. The sample includes about 140,000 clones, over 60% seen only once; the top ten take around 3.2%. What was sequenced was PBMCs. This sequence joins TRBV6-6 and TRBJ1-1, with 8 bases fitting TRBD1. The origin of this receptor is a man in his forties in good health and CMV-seronegative. For the CDR3, the DNA is TGTGCCAGCATGACAGGGGAAAGGGACACTGAAGCTTTCTTT. Encoded protein: CASMTGERDTEAFF.